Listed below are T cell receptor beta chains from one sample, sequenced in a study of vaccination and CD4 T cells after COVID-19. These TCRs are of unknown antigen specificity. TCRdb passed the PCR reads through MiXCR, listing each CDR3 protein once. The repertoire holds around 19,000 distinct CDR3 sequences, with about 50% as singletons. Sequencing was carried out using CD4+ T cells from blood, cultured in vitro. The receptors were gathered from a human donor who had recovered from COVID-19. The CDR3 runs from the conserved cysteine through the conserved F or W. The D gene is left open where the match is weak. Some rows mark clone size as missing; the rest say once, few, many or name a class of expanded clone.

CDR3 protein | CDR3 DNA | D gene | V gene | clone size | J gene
CASSPRTGGGYTF | TGTGCCAGCAGTCCCCGGACAGGCGGGGGCTACACCTTC | TRBD1 | TRBV27 | . | TRBJ1-2
CASRPPGTLTPSEQFF | TGTGCCAGCAGGCCCCCCGGGACTCTAACCCCCAGCGAGCAGTTCTTC | . | TRBV7-2 | . | TRBJ2-1
CSASRSGGGRETQYF | TGCAGTGCTAGCAGGTCCGGAGGAGGAAGGGAGACCCAGTACTTC | . | TRBV20-1 | . | TRBJ2-5
CASSLFNSYEQYF | TGTGCCAGCAGCCTTTTTAACTCCTACGAGCAGTACTTC | . | TRBV11-2 | . | TRBJ2-7
CASSYPIRSGSSGANVLTF | TGTGCCAGCAGTTACCCTATAAGAAGCGGGAGCTCTGGGGCCAACGTCCTGACTTTC | TRBD2 | TRBV6-5 | . | TRBJ2-6
CASSLGQGPGGYTF | TGTGCCAGCAGCTTGGGACAGGGGCCGGGTGGCTACACCTTC | TRBD1 | TRBV12-3/TRBV12-4 | . | TRBJ1-2
CASRGRRNQPQHF | TGTGCCAGCAGGGGACGGAGAAATCAGCCCCAGCATTTT | . | TRBV6-1 | . | TRBJ1-5
CASKAGTYQPQHF | TGTGCCAGTAAGGCGGGAACTTATCAGCCCCAGCATTTT | . | TRBV19 | few | TRBJ1-5
CASSEQLGGADTQYF | TGCGCCAGCAGTGAGCAACTAGGGGGGGCAGATACGCAGTATTTT | . | TRBV10-1 | few | TRBJ2-3
CASSKAELSSYNEQFF | TGTGCCAGCAGCAAAGCTGAACTCAGCTCCTACAATGAGCAGTTCTTC | . | TRBV21-1 | . | TRBJ2-1
CASSSGGHEQFF | TGTGCCAGCAGCTCAGGAGGCCATGAGCAGTTCTTC | . | TRBV7-2 | . | TRBJ2-1
CSGLPPRERVGGLAKNIQYF | TGCAGTGGACTCCCCCCTAGGGAGCGGGTAGGGGGGCTAGCCAAAAACATTCAGTACTTC | . | TRBV20-1 | . | TRBJ2-4
CASSLWDSHQPQHF | TGCGCCAGCAGCCTTTGGGACAGCCATCAGCCCCAGCATTTT | TRBD1 | TRBV4-1 | . | TRBJ1-5
CASSDGGPRTGETQYF | TGTGCCAGCAGTGATGGGGGCCCACGCACGGGGGAGACCCAGTACTTC | . | TRBV6-1 | . | TRBJ2-5
CASSPRQGSTETQYF | TGTGCCAGCAGCCCTCGACAGGGAAGTACGGAGACCCAGTACTTC | TRBD1 | TRBV11-3 | . | TRBJ2-5
CASSPGSSELFF | TGTGCCAGCAGCCCGGGGAGCTCTGAGCTGTTTTTT | . | TRBV7-9 | . | TRBJ2-2
CASSPLTGGFGNTIYF | TGTGCCAGCAGCCCCTTGACAGGGGGCTTTGGAAACACCATATATTTT | TRBD1 | TRBV9 | . | TRBJ1-3
CASSATAIYGYTF | TGTGCCAGCAGTGCCACAGCTATCTATGGCTACACCTTC | . | TRBV6-1 | few | TRBJ1-2
CASSLVHGVGETQYF | TGTGCCAGCAGCTTAGTACATGGGGTCGGGGAGACCCAGTACTTC | . | TRBV7-2 | . | TRBJ2-5
CATATGGDRKQYF | TGTGCCACAGCGACGGGAGGGGATAGAAAGCAGTACTTC | TRBD2 | TRBV24-1 | . | TRBJ2-7